The rows below give T cell receptor beta chains drawn from one sample of a study of blood T cell repertoires in COVID-19. TCRdb's table, derived via immunoSEQ multiplex PCR, lists solely in-frame clones and lacks some. In the table there are some 220,000 clones, 80% to 85% of which are singletons. The source material was peripheral blood. The origin of the receptors is a woman aged 55-69 years with acute or convalescent COVID-19. Both conserved end residues are part of each CDR3. A D gene is named only where the DNA matches it firmly. Clone size is given for some rows only: seen once, a few or many times, or a class if the clone is expanded.

clone_size d_call j_call v_call cdr3_aa cdr3_nt
. TRBD2 TRBJ2-3 TRBV5-1 CASSSIAGGTDTQYF TGCGCCAGCAGCTCCATAGCGGGGGGCACAGATACGCAGTATTTT
few . TRBJ1-3 TRBV9 CASSVGGWERNTIYF TGTGCCAGCAGCGTAGGAGGTTGGGAGAGAAACACCATATATTTT
. . TRBJ1-1 TRBV5-1 CASSTSPTENTEAFF TGCGCCAGCAGCACGTCCCCTACAGAGAACACTGAAGCTTTCTTT
once . TRBJ1-4 TRBV23-1 CASSPGNHNEKLFF TGCGCCAGCAGTCCAGGGAATCATAATGAAAAACTGTTTTTT
. . TRBJ2-1 TRBV5-1 CASSLGAPDEQFF TGCGCCAGCAGCCTGGGGGCGCCCGATGAGCAGTTCTTC
few . TRBJ1-1 TRBV6-1 CASSDSYDREAFF TGTGCCAGCAGTGATTCCTACGACAGGGAAGCTTTCTTT
. . TRBJ2-1 TRBV5-1 CASSLGGATNYNEQFF TGCGCCAGCAGCTTGGGCGGGGCCACAAACTACAATGAGCAGTTCTTC
. . TRBJ2-6 TRBV7-8 CASSVRTDYSGANVLTF TGTGCCAGCAGCGTACGGACCGACTACTCTGGGGCCAACGTCCTGACTTTC
few TRBD1 TRBJ1-1 TRBV6-5 CASRGGQTRTEAFF TGTGCCAGCAGGGGGGGACAGACTCGCACTGAAGCTTTCTTT
. TRBD1 TRBJ1-2 TRBV5-1 CASSYQGDGYTF TGCGCCAGCAGCTACCAGGGGGATGGCTACACCTTC
. . TRBJ2-3 TRBV10-3 CAISVGLASTDTQYF TGTGCCATCAGTGTCGGGCTAGCGAGTACAGATACGCAGTATTTT
. . TRBJ2-3 TRBV2 CASSADGDTQYF TGTGCCAGCAGTGCAGACGGGGATACGCAGTATTTT
. TRBD1 TRBJ2-1 TRBV19 CASSIAGTGYNEQFF TGTGCCAGTAGTATAGCGGGGACAGGGTACAATGAGCAGTTCTTC
. TRBD1 TRBJ2-5 TRBV7-2 CASSLGGQGAAQETQYF TGTGCCAGCAGCTTAGGGGGGCAGGGGGCCGCCCAAGAGACCCAGTACTTC
. . TRBJ2-5 TRBV6-2/TRBV6-3 CASSSYGFSETQYF TGTGCCAGCAGTTCCTATGGTTTCTCGGAGACCCAGTACTTC
. . TRBJ1-4 TRBV5-1 CASSLLSNEKLFF TGCGCCAGCAGCTTGCTTAGTAATGAAAAACTGTTTTTT
. TRBD2 TRBJ2-5 TRBV15 CATSRGTSGGAFSETQYF TGTGCCACCAGCCGGGGGACTAGCGGGGGGGCGTTTTCAGAGACCCAGTACTTC
once TRBD1 TRBJ2-2 TRBV5-1 CASSLLRDRGIGELFF TGCGCCAGCAGCCTCCTCCGGGACAGGGGTATCGGGGAGCTGTTTTTT
. . TRBJ2-7 TRBV5-5 CASSLGQGLDYEQYF TGTGCCAGCAGCTTAGGTCAGGGGCTGGACTACGAGCAGTACTTC
. . TRBJ1-6 TRBV5-5 CASSLDWAGERSPLHF TGTGCCAGCAGCTTGGATTGGGCAGGGGAGAGGTCACCCCTCCACTTT
. . TRBJ1-2 TRBV7-9 CASSLNAAANYGYTF TGTGCCAGCAGCTTAAACGCGGCAGCTAACTATGGCTACACCTTC
. . TRBJ1-1 TRBV27 CASRFEAEAFF TGTGCCAGCAGATTTGAGGCGGAAGCTTTCTTT
. . TRBJ2-6 TRBV9 CASSVGWRSSGANVLTF TGTGCCAGCAGCGTGGGCTGGAGGTCCTCTGGGGCCAACGTCCTGACTTTC
few . TRBJ1-2 TRBV11-1 CASSLEGYGYTF TGTGCCAGCAGCTTGGAGGGGTATGGCTACACCTTC
. . TRBJ2-1 TRBV5-5 CASSLANSYNEQFF TGTGCCAGCAGCTTGGCCAACTCCTACAATGAGCAGTTCTTC
. TRBD2 TRBJ2-5 TRBV9 CASSLGLAGGTNQETQYF TGTGCCAGCAGCCTAGGACTAGCGGGGGGGACTAACCAAGAGACCCAGTACTTC
few TRBD2 TRBJ2-1 TRBV6-1 CASSEGRGGHNEQFF TGTGCCAGCAGTGAAGGGCGGGGGGGCCACAATGAGCAGTTCTTC
. . TRBJ1-2 TRBV12-3/TRBV12-4 CASSGIGGDGYTF TGTGCCAGCAGTGGAATTGGGGGGGATGGCTACACCTTC
. TRBD1 TRBJ2-7 TRBV12-3/TRBV12-4 CASSSTGNEQYF TGTGCCAGCAGTTCGACAGGGAATGAGCAGTACTTC
few . TRBJ2-1 TRBV3-1/TRBV3-2 CASSQEMADFSSYNEQFF TGTGCCAGCAGCCAAGAGATGGCAGACTTTAGCTCCTACAATGAGCAGTTCTTC
. TRBD2 TRBJ2-7 TRBV18 CASSTGTSYEQYF TGTGCCAGCTCAACTGGGACTAGCTACGAGCAGTACTTC
. . TRBJ1-4 TRBV3-1/TRBV3-2 CASSQGLAQATNEKLFF TGTGCCAGCAGCCAAGGGTTAGCCCAAGCAACTAATGAAAAACTGTTTTTT
. TRBD1 TRBJ1-3 TRBV4-1 CASSQGQGARNTIYF TGCGCCAGCAGCCAGGGACAGGGGGCCCGAAACACCATATATTTT
. TRBD1 TRBJ2-2 TRBV7-6 CASSLEPGQANTGELFF TGTGCCAGCAGCTTGGAACCGGGACAGGCGAACACCGGGGAGCTGTTTTTT
. TRBD1 TRBJ1-1 TRBV2 CASSEGTGRGNTEAFF TGTGCCAGCAGTGAAGGGACAGGGCGGGGGAACACTGAAGCTTTCTTT
. . TRBJ1-3 TRBV10-3 CAISESTSGNPQPLGFGNTIYF TGTGCCATCAGTGAGTCAACATCAGGTAACCCACAACCACTAGGTTTTGGAAACACCATATATTTT
. . TRBJ1-1 TRBV19 CASRVPRGEAFF TGTGCCAGTAGGGTCCCCCGGGGTGAAGCTTTCTTT
. . TRBJ1-2 TRBV6-5 CASSYSIGGSFGYTF TGTGCCAGCAGTTACTCGATCGGGGGGTCTTTTGGCTACACCTTC
. . TRBJ1-5 TRBV2 CASTLDSARDNQPQHF TGTGCCAGCACCTTAGACAGTGCCCGTGACAATCAGCCCCAGCATTTT
. . TRBJ1-6 TRBV5-4 CASSLGLQGTDSPLHF TGTGCCAGCAGCTTGGGCCTACAGGGTACCGATTCACCCCTCCACTTT
. TRBD1 TRBJ1-3 TRBV5-1 CASSSWGGQGLTGNTIYF TGCGCCAGCAGCTCCTGGGGTGGACAGGGTCTAACTGGAAACACCATATATTTT
. TRBD2 TRBJ2-1 TRBV7-6 CASSLGGAGEGHNEQFF TGTGCCAGCAGCTTAGGGGGTGCGGGGGAAGGACACAATGAGCAGTTCTTC
. . TRBJ2-2 TRBV6-6 CASSPPDSTGELFF TGTGCCAGCAGTCCCCCAGACAGCACCGGGGAGCTGTTTTTT
. . TRBJ1-5 TRBV6-2/TRBV6-3 CASSYFTGTNQPQHF TGTGCCAGCAGTTACTTTACAGGGACAAATCAGCCCCAGCATTTT
many . TRBJ1-2 TRBV19 CASSTNTGKPNYGYTF TGTGCCAGTAGTACGAACACAGGGAAACCGAACTATGGCTACACCTTC
. . TRBJ1-1 TRBV9 CASSPTALTEAFF TGTGCCAGCAGCCCAACAGCTCTCACTGAAGCTTTCTTT
few TRBD1 TRBJ1-2 TRBV5-4 CASSLEGQGFYGYTF TGTGCCAGCAGCTTGGAAGGACAGGGGTTCTATGGCTACACCTTC
. . TRBJ1-2 TRBV5-4 CASIVGGNYGYTF TGTGCCAGCATTGTAGGCGGCAACTATGGCTACACCTTC
. TRBD1 TRBJ1-4 TRBV25-1 CASSVQGPNEKLFF TGTGCCAGCAGTGTACAGGGGCCTAATGAAAAACTGTTTTTT
. TRBD1 TRBJ1-1 TRBV5-1 CASSSGQLNTEAFF TGCGCCAGCAGCTCGGGACAGCTAAACACTGAAGCTTTCTTT
. TRBD1 TRBJ1-4 TRBV2 CATKDRVATNEKLFF TGTGCTACCAAGGACAGGGTAGCAACTAATGAAAAACTGTTTTTT